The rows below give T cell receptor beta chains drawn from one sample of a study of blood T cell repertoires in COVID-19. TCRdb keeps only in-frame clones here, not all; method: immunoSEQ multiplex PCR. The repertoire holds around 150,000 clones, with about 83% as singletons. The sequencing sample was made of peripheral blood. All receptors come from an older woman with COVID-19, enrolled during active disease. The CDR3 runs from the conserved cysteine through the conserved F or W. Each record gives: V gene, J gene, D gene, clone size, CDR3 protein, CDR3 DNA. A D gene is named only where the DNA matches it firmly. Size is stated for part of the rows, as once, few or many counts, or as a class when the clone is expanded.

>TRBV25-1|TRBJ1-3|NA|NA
CASSELEAIGNTIYF
TGTGCCAGCAGTGAATTGGAGGCTATCGGAAACACCATATATTTT
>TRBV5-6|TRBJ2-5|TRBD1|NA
CASRDLKRGLSIETQYF
TGTGCCAGCAGAGACCTTAAGAGGGGGCTCTCCATTGAGACCCAGTACTTC
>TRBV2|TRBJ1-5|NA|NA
CASYRDKNQPQHF
TGTGCCAGCTACCGGGACAAAAATCAGCCCCAGCATTTT
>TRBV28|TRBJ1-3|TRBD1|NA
CARSPWRDRPPSRQTIYF
TGTGCCAGGTCACCTTGGAGGGACAGGCCCCCTTCAAGGCAGACCATATATTTT
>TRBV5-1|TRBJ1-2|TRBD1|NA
CASSPRGQGAPGWGYTF
TGCGCCAGCAGCCCACGGGGACAGGGGGCTCCCGGCTGGGGCTACACCTTC
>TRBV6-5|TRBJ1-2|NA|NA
CASKSNSINYGYTF
TGTGCCAGCAAGAGTAACAGTATTAACTATGGCTACACCTTC
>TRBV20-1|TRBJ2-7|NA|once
CSAKEVNEQYF
TGCAGTGCCAAGGAGGTAAACGAGCAGTACTTC
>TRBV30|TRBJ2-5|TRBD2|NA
CAWRRGVRPQETQYF
TGTGCCTGGAGGCGGGGGGTTCGCCCTCAAGAGACCCAGTACTTC
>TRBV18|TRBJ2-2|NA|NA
CASSPQIEIGELFF
TGTGCCAGCTCACCTCAAATAGAGATCGGGGAGCTGTTTTTT
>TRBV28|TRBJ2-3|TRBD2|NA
CASSSSGLQNTQYF
TGTGCCAGCAGTTCTAGCGGTTTACAGAATACGCAGTATTTT
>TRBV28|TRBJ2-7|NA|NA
CASRLLTGSYEQYF
TGTGCCAGCAGGCTTCTGACAGGCTCCTACGAGCAGTACTTC
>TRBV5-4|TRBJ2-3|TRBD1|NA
CASSWDRGSDTQYF
TGTGCCAGCAGCTGGGACAGGGGTTCAGATACGCAGTATTTT
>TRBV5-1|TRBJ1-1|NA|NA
CASSLDRQRTEAFF
TGCGCCAGCAGCTTAGACAGGCAGAGGACTGAAGCTTTCTTT
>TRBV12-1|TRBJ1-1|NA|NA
CASSLRDRGNTEAFF
TGTGCCAGCAGCCTCCGGGACAGGGGGAACACTGAAGCTTTCTTT
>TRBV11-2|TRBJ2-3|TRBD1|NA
CASSSPGQGPDTQYF
TGTGCCAGCAGCTCTCCGGGACAGGGGCCAGATACGCAGTATTTT
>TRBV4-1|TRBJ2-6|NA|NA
CASSQDRGSLSGANVLTF
TGCGCCAGCAGCCAAGATAGGGGTTCTCTCTCTGGGGCCAACGTCCTGACTTTC
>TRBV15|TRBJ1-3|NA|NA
CATSRPGQQRGSGNTIYF
TGTGCCACCAGCAGGCCGGGACAACAGAGGGGCTCTGGAAACACCATATATTTT
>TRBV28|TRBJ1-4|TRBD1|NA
CASRGTGQKLFF
TGTGCCAGCAGAGGGACAGGGCAAAAACTGTTTTTT
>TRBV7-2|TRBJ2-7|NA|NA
CASSLEPGAGSYEQYF
TGTGCCAGCAGCTTAGAACCAGGGGCCGGGTCCTACGAGCAGTACTTC
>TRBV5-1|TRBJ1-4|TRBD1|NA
CASSRTGSLANEKLFF
TGCGCCAGCAGCCGGACAGGGTCCTTGGCTAATGAAAAACTGTTTTTT
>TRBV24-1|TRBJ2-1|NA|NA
CATSEGQYNEQFF
TGTGCCACCAGTGAAGGACAGTACAATGAGCAGTTCTTC
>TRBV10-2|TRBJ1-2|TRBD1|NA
CASSTGGEFDYGYTF
TGCGCCAGCAGTACAGGGGGCGAATTTGACTATGGCTACACCTTC
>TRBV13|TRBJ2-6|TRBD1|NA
CASSLDRGLFGANVLTF
TGTGCCAGCAGCTTAGACAGGGGGCTCTTTGGGGCCAACGTCCTGACTTTC
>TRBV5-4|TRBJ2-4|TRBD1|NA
CASSYRTGGNIQYF
TGTGCCAGCAGCTACCGGACAGGGGGAAACATTCAGTACTTC
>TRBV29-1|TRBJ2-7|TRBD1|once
CSAGTGFGEQYF
TGCAGCGCTGGGACAGGTTTCGGCGAGCAGTACTTC
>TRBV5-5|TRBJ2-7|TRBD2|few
CASSFMWASGAPGEQYF
TGTGCCAGCAGCTTTATGTGGGCTAGCGGGGCCCCGGGCGAGCAGTACTTC
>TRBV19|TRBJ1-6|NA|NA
CASSISGDSPLHF
TGTGCCAGTAGTATATCAGGGGATTCACCCCTCCACTTT
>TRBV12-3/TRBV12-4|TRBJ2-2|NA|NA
CASSFGGPGELFF
TGTGCCAGCAGTTTTGGCGGTCCCGGGGAGCTGTTTTTT
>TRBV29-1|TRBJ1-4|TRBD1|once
CSVEGGTDVEKLFF
TGCAGCGTTGAAGGGGGGACAGATGTTGAAAAACTGTTTTTT
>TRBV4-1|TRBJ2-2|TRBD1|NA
CASSHPGGQGNGELFF
TGCGCCAGCAGCCACCCCGGGGGACAGGGGAACGGGGAGCTGTTTTTT
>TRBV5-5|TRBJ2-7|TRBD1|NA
CASSLGQGVSYEQYF
TGTGCCAGCAGCTTGGGACAGGGCGTTTCTTACGAGCAGTACTTC
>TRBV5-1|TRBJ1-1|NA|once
CASSLDRSKNTEAFF
TGCGCCAGCAGCTTGGACAGAAGTAAGAACACTGAAGCTTTCTTT
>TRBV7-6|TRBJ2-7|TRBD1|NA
CASSSGQGANEQYF
TGTGCCAGCAGCTCAGGACAGGGGGCTAACGAGCAGTACTTC
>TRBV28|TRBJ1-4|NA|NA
CASRVPSEMSEKLFF
TGTGCCAGTCGGGTCCCCTCCGAGATGAGTGAAAAACTGTTTTTT
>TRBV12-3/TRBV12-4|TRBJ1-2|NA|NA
CASSWGGYGYTF
TGTGCCAGCAGTTGGGGGGGCTATGGCTACACCTTC
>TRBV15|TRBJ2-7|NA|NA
CATSRTWRGPYEQYF
TGTGCCACCAGCAGAACCTGGAGGGGGCCCTACGAGCAGTACTTC
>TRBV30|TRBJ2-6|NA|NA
CAWKRAGANVLTF
TGTGCCTGGAAGAGAGCTGGGGCCAACGTCCTGACTTTC
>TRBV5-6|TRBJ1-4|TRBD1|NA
CASSSRGNEKLFF
TGTGCCAGCAGCTCCAGGGGGAATGAAAAACTGTTTTTT
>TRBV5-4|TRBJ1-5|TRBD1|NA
CASSKTGANQPQHF
TGTGCCAGCAGCAAAACAGGGGCCAATCAGCCCCAGCATTTT
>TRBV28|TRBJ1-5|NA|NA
CASSFGTKNQPQHF
TGTGCCAGCAGTTTTGGGACAAAGAATCAGCCCCAGCATTTT
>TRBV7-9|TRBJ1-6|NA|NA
CASSLDREDSPLHF
TGTGCCAGCAGCTTAGACAGGGAAGATTCACCCCTCCACTTT
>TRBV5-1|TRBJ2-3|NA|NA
CASSLDGALSTDTQYF
TGCGCCAGCAGCTTGGATGGGGCCCTTAGCACAGATACGCAGTATTTT
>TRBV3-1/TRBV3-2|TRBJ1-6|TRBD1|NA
CASSLTGGHYNSPLHF
TGTGCCAGCAGCCTAACAGGGGGTCACTATAATTCACCCCTCCACTTT
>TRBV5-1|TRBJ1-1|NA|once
CASSFGGDTEAFF
TGCGCCAGCAGCTTTGGGGGGGACACTGAAGCTTTCTTT
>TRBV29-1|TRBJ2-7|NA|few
CSVAGGATISDEQYF
TGCAGCGTTGCTGGCGGAGCCACTATTTCGGACGAGCAGTACTTC
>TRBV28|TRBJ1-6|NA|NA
CASSLAPSDPRGGNSPLHF
TGTGCCAGCAGTTTAGCCCCCTCGGACCCCAGGGGTGGAAATTCACCCCTCCACTTT
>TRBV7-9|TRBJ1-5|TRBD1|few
CASSLGQSYQPQHF
TGTGCCAGCAGCCTGGGACAGTCTTATCAGCCCCAGCATTTT
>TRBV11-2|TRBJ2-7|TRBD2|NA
CASSLDTSGPARQYF
TGTGCCAGCAGCTTAGATACTAGCGGGCCTGCCCGCCAGTACTTC
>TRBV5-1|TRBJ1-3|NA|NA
CASSFGVSGNTIYF
TGCGCCAGCAGCTTTGGAGTATCTGGAAACACCATATATTTT
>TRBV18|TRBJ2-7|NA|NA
CASSPGGAPWDEQYF
TGTGCCAGCTCACCAGGGGGGGCCCCGTGGGACGAGCAGTACTTC
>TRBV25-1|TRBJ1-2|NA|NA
CASSENEGLGYTF
TGTGCCAGCAGTGAAAATGAGGGATTGGGCTACACCTTC
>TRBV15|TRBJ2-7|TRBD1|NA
CATSRDRTGGREQYF
TGTGCCACCAGCAGAGATAGGACAGGGGGGAGGGAGCAGTACTTC
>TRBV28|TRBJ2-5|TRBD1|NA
CASQGGIETQYF
TGTGCCAGCCAAGGGGGCATCGAGACCCAGTACTTC
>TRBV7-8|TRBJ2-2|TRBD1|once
CASSGKFRDRGSLNTGELFF
TGTGCCAGCAGCGGAAAATTCCGGGACAGGGGATCCCTGAACACCGGGGAGCTGTTTTTT
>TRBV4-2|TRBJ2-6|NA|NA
CASSQVGPGAGANVLTF
TGTGCCAGCAGCCAAGTGGGCCCAGGGGCGGGGGCCAACGTCCTGACTTTC
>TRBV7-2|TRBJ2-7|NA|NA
CASSLLGGRYEQYF
TGTGCCAGCAGCTTACTCGGGGGTCGATACGAGCAGTACTTC
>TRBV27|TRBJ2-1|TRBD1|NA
CASSPQGVLRYEQFF
TGTGCCAGCAGTCCACAGGGGGTTCTTCGCTATGAGCAGTTCTTC